These 4 T cell receptor beta chains came from one sample sequenced in a study of blood T cell repertoires in COVID-19. Profiling relied on immunoSEQ multiplex PCR, and the TCRdb table lists in-frame clones only, not all of them. The top ten hold around 23% of the sample, which has tens of thousands of clones, roughly 86% seen once. Sequenced sample: peripheral blood. Receptors were obtained from a woman older than 75 with acute or convalescent COVID-19.

V and J are TRBV5-4 and TRBJ1-6, with D uncertain. CDR1 and CDR2 from the germline V gene are SGHNT and YYREEE (reference sequence). V shed 0 bases and J shed 4 bases, with 8 bases lying between them. CDR3 size: 15 residues. DNA for the CDR3: TGTGCCAGCAGCTTGGTGTCAGGATATAATTCACCCCTCCACTTT. Translating it yields CASSLVSGYNSPLHF.

In its sample, this clone was seen once. This chain uses TRBV3-1 (or the pseudogene TRBV3-2) with TRBJ2-5; D gene uncertain. Germline lookup yields CDR1 LGHDT and CDR2 YNNKEL (reference sequence). This CDR3 spans 14 amino acids. Deletions cut 4 bases from V and 7 bases from J, with 16 bases between. The CDR3 spells CASSPAGFGWTQYF. The CDR3 DNA is TGTGCCAGCAGCCCGGCCGGGTTCGGGTGGACCCAGTACTTC.

The chain employs TRBV28 and TRBJ2-7; tentatively, D is TRBD1 (5 bases). The germline gives CDR1 MDHEN, CDR2 SYDVKM. The CDR3 length is 17 residues. The germline V and J ends were trimmed by 5 bases and 3 bases, with 23 bases remaining between them. For the CDR3, the DNA is TGTGCCAGCAGTGTCGACAGATATCTTCCCACGAACTACGAGCAGTACTTC. This encodes CASSVDRYLPTNYEQYF. The full variable domain, completed using reference TRBV28 and TRBJ2-7, is DVKVTQSSRYLVKRTGEKVFLECVQDMDHENMFWYRQDPGLGLRLIYFSYDVKMKEKGDIPEGYSVSREKKERFSLILESASTNQTSMYLCASSVDRYLPTNYEQYFGPGTRLTVT.

The CDR3: CASSLAPAGRGTGELFF. The CDR3 DNA reads TGTGCCAGCAGCTTGGCCCCAGCGGGAAGAGGCACCGGGGAGCTGTTTTTT. The chain couples TRBV5-4 to TRBJ2-2; 7 bases agree with TRBD2. Losses at the gene ends were 0 bases for V and 4 bases for J; bases not matched to a gene: 9. Germline V CDR1 and CDR2: SGHNT, YYREEE (reference sequence). The CDR3 has 17 residues.